The 20 T cell receptor beta chains listed next were all sequenced from one sample in a study of blood T cell repertoires in COVID-19. The table came from immunoSEQ multiplex PCR; TCRdb's copy has only in-frame clones and leaves some out. The profile shows 85,000 to 130,000 clones, approximately 85% of them singletons. Sequenced material: peripheral blood. These TCRs come from a woman between 55 and 75 years old with acute or convalescent COVID-19.

The chain recombines TRBV5-1 with TRBJ1-1; unclear D gene. Germline values: CDR1 SGHRS, CDR2 YFSETQ. With 2 bases removed from V and 3 bases from J, the gap between germline ends came to 8 bases. The CDR3 length is 13 residues. The CDR3 region is CASSFQSDTEAFF. The CDR3 DNA is TGCGCCAGCAGCTTCCAGAGCGACACTGAAGCTTTCTTT.

This chain links TRBV14 with TRBJ2-2; no clear D gene. The V gene's germline CDR1 is SGHDN and CDR2 FVKESK. Deletions cut 3 bases from V and 2 bases from J, with 10 bases between. The CDR3 loop spans 15 amino acids. The CDR3 coding sequence is TGTGCCAGCAGCCAGTGGGTGGGCAACACCGGGGAGCTGTTTTTT. Protein sequence: CASSQWVGNTGELFF.

The DNA of the CDR3 is TGCGCCAGCAGCTTGGCCTCGGGACTAGGCAATGAGCAGTTCTTC. As protein: CASSLASGLGNEQFF. The rearrangement links TRBV5-1 to TRBJ2-1, with TRBD2 matching 8 bases. V was clipped by 0 bases and J by 6 bases; unmatched bases: 5. Looked up from germline, CDR1 is SGHRS and CDR2 is YFSETQ. CDR3 length: 15 amino acids.

This chain links TRBV28 with TRBJ2-1; 11 bases line up with TRBD1. J gave up 0 bases and V 5 bases, and 18 bases lay outside the gene matches. Germline CDR1 reads MDHEN; CDR2 reads SYDVKM. The CDR3 is made up of 21 amino acids. CDR3: CASSNWDRGRLAVSSYNEQFF. CDR3 in DNA: TGTGCCAGCAGTAATTGGGACAGGGGGAGACTAGCCGTATCCTCCTACAATGAGCAGTTCTTC.

This chain joins TRBV7-2 and TRBJ2-1; 7 bases line up with TRBD2. Looked up from germline, CDR1 is SGHTA and CDR2 is FQGNSA. There are 13 residues in the CDR3. The ends lost 0 bases at V and 13 bases at J; junction bases unmatched: 6. The CDR3 DNA reads as TGTGCCAGCAGCTTAGCGTCGGGACTACCTCAGTTCTTC. Translating it yields CASSLASGLPQFF.

The gene calls are TRBV5-8 and TRBJ2-7, with unresolved D. Germline V CDR1 and CDR2: SGHTS, YDEGEE. Trimming removed 2 bases at V and 6 bases at J, with 18 bases between. There are 15 residues in the CDR3. CDR3 nucleotide sequence: TGTGCCAGCAGCTTAATTATAGCCGATAGTGGCGAGCAGTACGTC. It codes for CASSLIIADSGEQYV.

The rearrangement joins TRBV29-1 to TRBJ1-1, with 7 bases matching TRBD1. V was clipped by 7 bases and J by 7 bases; unmatched bases: 9. The CDR3 covers 12 residues. Germline V gene data show CDR1 as SQVTM and CDR2 as ANQGSEA. This chain's CDR3 is CSAVGTASEAFF. The CDR3, as DNA: TGCAGCGCCGTCGGGACAGCGAGTGAAGCTTTCTTT.

V and J are TRBV13 and TRBJ2-4, with D tentatively TRBD2 (6 bases). Germline V gene sequence: CDR1 PRHDT, CDR2 FYEKMQ (reference sequence). This CDR3 has 16 amino acids. Between the trimmed V and J ends, which lost 1 base and 0 bases, there was a span of 10 bases. The CDR3 DNA follows: TGTGCCAGCAGCTTAGTGGGGGGATCAGCCAAAAACATTCAGTACTTC. This sequence encodes CASSLVGGSAKNIQYF.

CDR3 residues: CASSLEPLGPNSPLHF. The CDR3 DNA is TGTGCCAGCAGCTTAGAGCCCCTTGGGCCAAATTCACCCCTCCACTTT. This chain uses TRBV7-6 with TRBJ1-6; no definite D call. Looked up from germline, CDR1 is SGHVS and CDR2 is FNYEAQ. The CDR3 spans 16 residues. Trimming left V 1 base short and J 7 bases short, with 14 bases between.

CDR3 bases: TGTGCCAGCAGTGAGGACAGGGGTAACTATGGCTACACCTTC. This codes for CASSEDRGNYGYTF. The rearrangement uses TRBV6-1 and TRBJ1-2; 9 nucleotides line up with TRBD1. CDR3 length: 14 residues. V was pared by 3 bases and J by 1 base, with 0 bases of the junction left unmatched. Germline assignment: CDR1 MNHNS and CDR2 SASEGT.

The J gene is TRBJ2-1, the V gene TRBV27; a possible D gene is TRBD2 (6 bases). The CDR3 spans 13 residues. The germline gives CDR1 MNHEY, CDR2 SMNVEV (reference sequence). V was clipped by 7 bases and J by 7 bases, with 14 bases between them. Here the CDR3 DNA reads TGTGCCAGCACCTTGAGGAGGGGTAATGAGCAGTTCTTC. It specifies CASTLRRGNEQFF.

The chain recombines TRBV28 with TRBJ1-5, with D possibly matching TRBD1 (6 bases). The V end was cut by 2 bases, the J end by 1 base, with 9 bases between. CDR1 is MDHEN, CDR2 SYDVKM, per germline. The length of the CDR3 is 15 residues. CDR3 coding DNA: TGTGCCAGCAGTTTACGAACAGGGAGCAATCAGCCCCAGCATTTT. Translation: CASSLRTGSNQPQHF.

This clone was recorded a few times. The chain couples TRBV6-5 to TRBJ2-1, with D possibly being TRBD2 (5 bases). V gave up 0 bases and J gave up 7 bases, with 7 bases separating them. Germline V lookup: CDR1 MNHEY, CDR2 SVGAGI. The CDR3 is 13 amino acids. The CDR3 bases are TGTGCCAGCAGTTACTCTACGGGAAATGAGCAGTTCTTC. Translating it yields CASSYSTGNEQFF.

The chain joins TRBV19 to TRBJ1-3, with a tentative D call TRBD1 (5 bases). This CDR3 region has 16 residues. V lost 10 bases and J 0 bases, leaving 19 bases between the germline ends. Germline CDR1 reads LNHDA; CDR2 reads SQIVND (reference sequence). CDR3 loop: CATIPGLPHSGNTIYF. CDR3 sequence (DNA): TGTGCCACCATTCCGGGACTTCCTCACTCTGGAAACACCATATATTTT.

V usage is TRBV29-1 and J usage is TRBJ2-1; tentative D call: TRBD1 (5 bases). The germline V gene encodes CDR1 SQVTM and CDR2 ANQGSEA. CDR3 length: 15 residues. V was pared by 5 bases and J by 0 bases, with 14 bases between. CDR3 region: CSVKQSGISYNEQFF. The DNA for the CDR3 is TGCAGCGTTAAGCAATCAGGGATCTCCTACAATGAGCAGTTCTTC.

The V call is TRBV5-1, the J call TRBJ2-3, with TRBD2 identical over 7 bases. Germline V gene data show CDR1 as SGHRS and CDR2 as YFSETQ. The CDR3 length is 15 residues. With V trimmed by 1 base and J by 5 bases, 7 bases remained unmatched. CDR3 region: CASSLTGRVRDTQYF. The CDR3 DNA sequence: TGCGCCAGCAGCTTGACGGGGAGGGTGAGAGATACGCAGTATTTT.

The chain recombines TRBV7-8 with TRBJ2-1; D is unresolved. The CDR3 consists of 12 residues. The V gene's germline CDR1 is SGHVS and CDR2 FQNEAQ. Trimming removed 4 bases at V and 15 bases at J, with 16 bases between. CDR3 nucleotide sequence: TGTGCCAGCAGCTCCGCCGGCTTACGCGGGTTCTTC. Protein product: CASSSAGLRGFF.

This clone was found once. This chain joins TRBV5-1 and TRBJ1-4; 12 bases are shared with TRBD1. CDR1 and CDR2 from the germline V gene are SGHRS and YFSETQ. The CDR3 contains 14 residues. The V gene end was trimmed by 4 bases and the J gene end by 7 bases; junction bases not matched to a gene: 2. DNA for the CDR3: TGCGCCAGCAGCGGGGACAGGGGGCGTGAAAAACTGTTTTTT. Residues: CASSGDRGREKLFF.

In nucleotides, the CDR3 is TGTGCCAGCAGCTGGCAGGGGGCCCCTAACTATGGCTACACCTTC. Amino acid sequence: CASSWQGAPNYGYTF. This rearrangement joins TRBV5-4 to TRBJ1-2, with TRBD1 matching over 8 bases. The ends lost 3 bases at V and 0 bases at J; junction bases unmatched: 4. This CDR3 is built from 15 residues. CDR1 is SGHNT, CDR2 YYREEE, per germline (reference sequence).

The chain carries TRBV2 and TRBJ1-1, with 11 nucleotides matching TRBD1. The CDR3 length is 14 residues. V lost 7 bases, J lost 5 bases, and 6 bases stayed unmatched. Germline CDR1 is SNHLY and CDR2 is FYNNEI. CDR3 loop: CASTGQGARTEAFF. CDR3 DNA sequence: TGTGCCAGCACCGGACAGGGGGCGCGGACTGAAGCTTTCTTT.